This TCR beta chain was sequenced for a study of cytomegalovirus exposure and HLA in healthy donors. About the study: Earlier results showed approximately 120 million unique TCR beta sequences derived from roughly 180 million T cells.

The CDR3 totals 15 residues. Trimming removed 6 bases from V and 4 bases from J; junction bases left unmatched: 8. Germline CDR1 is SNHLY and CDR2 is FYNNEI. In the PCR, 60 Vbeta and 13 Jbeta primers were used. Some clones are missing from TCRdb's copy, which holds only in-frame ones; the method was immunoSEQ multiplex PCR. Of 95,000 or so clones in the sample, around 86% are singletons; the top ten hold under 5.5%. Study conclusions and caveats: About 87% or about 30% of the time was how often most TCR beta V segments were productive, according to an earlier analysis. Analysis performed later showed TCR beta chains linked to HLA being more clonally expanded than equally common others.

Of note for this clone: Its target is not known.

This TCR was recovered from a woman aged 70-85 years in good health and CMV-seropositive. This chain joins TRBV2 and TRBJ2-2, with 7 bases identical to TRBD1. Material: PBMCs. The CDR3 here is CASRTRTGSTGELFF. CDR3 nucleotide sequence: TGTGCCAGCAGGACGAGGACAGGTAGCACCGGGGAGCTGTTTTTT.